This entry is about one T cell receptor (beta chain). Its antigen is unidentified. TCRdb processed the reads anew with MiXCR; each CDR3 protein has one entry. This table has about 330,000 distinct CDR3 sequences, roughly a third appearing once. This CDR3 region has 14 residues. Germline CDR1 SEHNR, CDR2 FQNEAQ (reference sequence). The V end lost 6 bases, the J end lost 5 bases, and 14 bases lay between the germline ends. The record originates from a study of T cell repertoires in cytomegalovirus infection. Study summary: Shared public TCR beta signatures pointed to both CMV infection and a matching HLA type. Study conclusions and caveats: The ex vivo response showed dominance by HLA-C-restricted CMV-specific TCR beta clonotypes. Identification of carriers of CMV plus the relevant HLA was performed using cumulative public TCR beta family frequency.

This chain joins TRBV7-9 and TRBJ2-1; either TRBD1 or TRBD2 may supply D (5 bases each). The sequence was obtained from a human donor in good health (CMV status not recorded). Some clones in this sample may be carry-over from other donors' samples. The sequencing used cultured PBMCs, collected from culture after CMV antigen stimulation. The CDR3 bases are TGTGCCAGCAGACTAGGGACCTCACACAATGAGCAGTTCTTC. It translates to CASRLGTSHNEQFF. The full variable domain, in which reference TRBV7-9 and TRBJ2-1 provide the parts outside the CDR3, is DTGVSQNPRHKITKRGQNVTFRCDPISEHNRLYWYRQTLGQGPEFLTYFQNEAQLEKSRLLSDRFSAERPKGSFSTLEIQRTEQGDSAMYLCASRLGTSHNEQFFGPGTRLTVL.